This TCR beta chain was found in a study of blood T cell repertoires in COVID-19. Study information: The United States, Italy and Spain supplied acute and convalescent COVID-19 samples. T cells, B-cell-depleted T cells, or PBMCs provided the cDNA or gDNA that served as material.

Seattle-derived patients entered the study during active infection and were followed longitudinally. The authors' processing: From reference gene primer amplification, estimates of nucleated cell counts were derived. Generated by immunoSEQ multiplex PCR, the TCRdb table keeps only in-frame clones and is missing some. V, J and clone size were drawn from that table, and D and trimming were deduced from the DNA. The table shows roughly 200,000 clones, with 70% to 80% occurring only once. Germline CDR1 is SEHNR and CDR2 is FQNEAQ (reference sequence). V was pared by 4 bases and J by 2 bases, with 6 bases between. The CDR3 is made up of 12 amino acids.

V and J are TRBV7-9 and TRBJ2-7; D is unclear. Material: peripheral blood. This sequence was found in a woman in her 40s with COVID-19, enrolled during active disease. Here the CDR3 DNA reads TGTGCCAGCAGCTACAGTACCTACGAGCAGTACTTC. As protein: CASSYSTYEQYF.